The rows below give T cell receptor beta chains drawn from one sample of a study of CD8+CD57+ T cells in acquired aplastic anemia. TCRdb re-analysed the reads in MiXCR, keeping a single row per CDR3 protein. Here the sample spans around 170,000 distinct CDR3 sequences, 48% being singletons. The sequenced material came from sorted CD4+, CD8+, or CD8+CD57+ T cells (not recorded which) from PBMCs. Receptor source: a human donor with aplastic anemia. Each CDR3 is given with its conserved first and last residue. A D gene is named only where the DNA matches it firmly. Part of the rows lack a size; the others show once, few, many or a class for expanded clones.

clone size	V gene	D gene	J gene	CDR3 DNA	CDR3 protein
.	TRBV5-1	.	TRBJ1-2	TGCGCCAGCAGCTTGGGGTCAGGAGATGGCTACACCTTC	CASSLGSGDGYTF
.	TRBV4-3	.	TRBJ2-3	TGCGCCAGCAGCCAAGATATAGTCACAGATACGCAGTATTTT	CASSQDIVTDTQYF
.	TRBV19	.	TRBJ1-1	TGTGCCAGTAGCCCGAGCGCGGGCACTGAAGCTTTCTTT	CASSPSAGTEAFF
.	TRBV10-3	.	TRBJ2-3	TGTGCCATCAGTGAGTACTTACCGGAGGGGGACCTCAAAGATACGCAGTATTTT	CAISEYLPEGDLKDTQYF
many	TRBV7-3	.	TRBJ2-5	TGTGCCAGCAGCCCGCGACCCGGCGAGACCCAGTACTTC	CASSPRPGETQYF
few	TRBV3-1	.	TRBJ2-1	TGTGCCAGCAGCCAAGATTGGAATGAGCAGTTCTTC	CASSQDWNEQFF
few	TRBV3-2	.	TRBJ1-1	TGTGCCAGCAGCCAAGCCAGGGCGTCGACTGAAGCTTTCTTT	CASSQARASTEAFF
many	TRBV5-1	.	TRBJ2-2	TGCGCCAGCAGCTTGGACTACACCGGGGAGCTGTTTTTT	CASSLDYTGELFF
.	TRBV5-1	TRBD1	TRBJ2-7	TGCGCCAGCAGCGATCGGACAGGAGCCTACGATCAGTACTTC	CASSDRTGAYDQYF
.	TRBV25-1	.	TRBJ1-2	TGTGCCAGCAGTGAACGGACAGCCTATGGCTACACCTTC	CASSERTAYGYTF
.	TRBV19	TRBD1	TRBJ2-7	TGTGCCAGTAGTGGGGGGACAGGGTTGGATTCCGAGCAGTACTTC	CASSGGTGLDSEQYF
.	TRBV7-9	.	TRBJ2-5	TGTGCCAGCAGCTTAGGTAGTCTCTTTGGCTTAGAGACCCAGTACTTC	CASSLGSLFGLETQYF
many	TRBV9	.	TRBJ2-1	TGTGCCAGCAGCATACGGGACACTTACAATGAGCAGTTCTTC	CASSIRDTYNEQFF
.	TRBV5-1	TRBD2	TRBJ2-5	TGCGCCAGCAGCTTGGCAGCGGGCGGGGGGGCCGAAGAGACCCAGTACTTC	CASSLAAGGGAEETQYF
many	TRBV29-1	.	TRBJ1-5	TGCAGCGGATCGTGGGGTAGCAATCAGCCCCAGCATTTT	CSGSWGSNQPQHF
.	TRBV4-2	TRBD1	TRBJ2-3	TGTGCCAGCAGCCCCGACAGGGGTGGAAACACAGATACGCAGTATTTT	CASSPDRGGNTDTQYF
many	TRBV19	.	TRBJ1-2	TGTGCCAGTAGTATACAAAACTATGGCTACACCTTC	CASSIQNYGYTF
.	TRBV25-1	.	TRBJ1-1	TGTGCCAGCGGCACAACAAACGGACAGCCGAACGAAGCTTTCTTT	CASGTTNGQPNEAFF
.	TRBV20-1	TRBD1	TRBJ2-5	TGCAATGCTAGGGTGACAGGGGATAACCAAGAGACCCAGTACTTC	CNARVTGDNQETQYF
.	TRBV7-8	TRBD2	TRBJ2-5	TGTGCCAGCAGCTTAGGCCCCCCACTAGCGGGAGTCGAGACCCAGTACTTC	CASSLGPPLAGVETQYF
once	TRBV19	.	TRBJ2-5	TGTGCCAGTCCTGACAGGCAAGAGACCCAGTACTTC	CASPDRQETQYF
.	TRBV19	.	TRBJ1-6	TGTGCCAGTACCCTGGACAGAGGTGGCTCACCCCTCCACTTT	CASTLDRGGSPLHF
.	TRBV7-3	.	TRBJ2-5	TGTGCCAGCAGCTCCGACGCCGAAGAGACCCAGTACTTC	CASSSDAEETQYF
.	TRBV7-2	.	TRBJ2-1	TGTGCCAGCAGCTTACCCGGGTTGGGTGAGCAGTTCTTC	CASSLPGLGEQFF
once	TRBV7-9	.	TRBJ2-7	TGTGCCAGCAGCCCCTCCGCCTACGAGCAGTACTTC	CASSPSAYEQYF
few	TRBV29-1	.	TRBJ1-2	TGCAGCGTTATGGGGGCGGGGAAGCATGGCTACACCTTC	CSVMGAGKHGYTF
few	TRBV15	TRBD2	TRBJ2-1	TGTGCCACCAGACCTAGCGGAGACTACAATGAGCAGTTCTTC	CATRPSGDYNEQFF
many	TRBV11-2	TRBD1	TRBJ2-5	TGTGCCAGCAGCAATGACAGGGGTGGGGAGACCCAGTACTTC	CASSNDRGGETQYF
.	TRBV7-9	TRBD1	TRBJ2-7	TGTGCCAGCAGCCCCACGGACAGGGGAAAGAACGAGCAGTACTTC	CASSPTDRGKNEQYF
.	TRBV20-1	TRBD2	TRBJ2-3	TGCAGTGCTCCCGGGACTAGCGGGAGGGCGTTGTCGGATACGCAGTATTTT	CSAPGTSGRALSDTQYF
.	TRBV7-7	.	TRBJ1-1	TGTGCCAGCAGCTCCAAGGAGGACACTGAAGCTTTCTTT	CASSSKEDTEAFF
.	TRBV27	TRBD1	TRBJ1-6	TGTGCCAGCACCCAAGACAGGGGATATTCACCCCTCCACTTT	CASTQDRGYSPLHF